This TCR beta chain was identified in a study of cytomegalovirus exposure and HLA in healthy donors. Whole-study findings and limits: Previously analyzed data showed that most TCR beta V segments were productive at a frequency of about 90% or about 30%. Later on, a genetic analysis was performed. It linked a missense variant in DCLRE1C with V- and J-gene trimming of TCR beta.

The PCR made use of 60 Vbeta and 13 Jbeta primers. The method was immunoSEQ multiplex PCR; TCRdb's version includes in-frame clones alone and lacks a portion of them. The sample yields approximately 110,000 clones, 55% to 75% seen once. In regard to this clone: Its antigen is still unknown.

The V end lost 5 bases, the J end lost 1 base, and 11 bases lay between the germline ends. CDR3 length: 14 residues. The germline CDR1 and CDR2 sequences are SGHNT and YENEEA. The sequencing input was PBMCs. The receptor was isolated from a woman aged 65 to 85 in good health and CMV-seropositive. The chain uses TRBV11-3 and TRBJ1-1, with unresolved D. The CDR3 spells CASSQTGQNTEAFF. The DNA of the CDR3 is TGTGCCAGCAGCCAAACTGGGCAGAACACTGAAGCTTTCTTT.